Detailed here is one T cell receptor (beta chain). This sample stems from a study of shared clonotypes between healthy human individuals. The CDR3 is 15 residues long. V was clipped by 1 base and J by 1 base, with 10 bases between them. Per the germline V gene, CDR1 is MNHNS and CDR2 is SASEGT. Participating donors were healthy, HIV-negative adults free of recent acute infections or vaccinations. In replicate PCRs of sorted subsets, about 220 ng DNA, approximately 28,000 T cell genomes, was used. TCRdb keeps only in-frame clones here, not all; method: immunoSEQ multiplex PCR. The sample shows over a million clones, approximately 80% of them seen only once.

The sequenced sample consisted of memory CD4+ T cells from PBMCs. Subset indicated: CD45RA-negative fraction. This TCR came from a young man in good health. Some clones in this sample may be carry-over from other donors' samples. V is TRBV6-1 and J is TRBJ2-5, with D unclear. CDR3 in amino acids: CASSEVPRSQETQYF. CDR3 in DNA: TGTGCCAGCAGTGAAGTGCCGCGGAGCCAAGAGACCCAGTACTTC.